Listed below are T cell receptor beta chains from one sample, sequenced in a study of blood T cell repertoires in COVID-19. Data came from immunoSEQ multiplex PCR; TCRdb stores just in-frame clones and leaves some out. The data hold approximately 97,000 clones, with roughly nine tenths observed a single time. The sequencing sample was made of peripheral blood. These receptors were obtained from a man in his sixties with acute or convalescent COVID-19. Each CDR3 is given with its conserved first and last residue. The D gene is left open where the match is weak. Clone size is not always given. Where it is, it says once, few, many or a class for expanded clones.

.	TRBJ1-5	TRBV2	TRBD1	CASSPGQGRQPQHF	TGTGCCAGCAGTCCGGGACAGGGTCGGCAGCCCCAGCATTTT
.	TRBJ1-1	TRBV12-5	TRBD1	CASAGQGGRVTEAFF	TGTGCTAGTGCTGGACAGGGCGGGAGAGTTACTGAAGCTTTCTTT
.	TRBJ1-1	TRBV10-3	TRBD1	CAIRAGQGTEAFF	TGTGCCATCAGAGCGGGACAGGGCACTGAAGCTTTCTTT
.	TRBJ1-5	TRBV19	.	CASRPSGVSNQPQHF	TGTGCCAGTAGACCCTCGGGAGTTAGCAATCAGCCCCAGCATTTT
.	TRBJ2-2	TRBV5-4	TRBD1	CASSLGLGQSTGELFF	TGTGCCAGCAGCTTGGGGTTGGGACAGAGCACCGGGGAGCTGTTTTTT
.	TRBJ2-3	TRBV10-1	TRBD2	CASSETSGDPDTQYF	TGCGCCAGCAGCGAGACTAGCGGGGACCCAGATACGCAGTATTTT
.	TRBJ2-1	TRBV30	TRBD2	CAWRGNGGVEQFF	TGTGCCTGGAGAGGGAACGGGGGGGTTGAGCAGTTCTTC
.	TRBJ2-5	TRBV30	TRBD1	CACYYRGQETQYF	TGTGCCTGTTACTACAGGGGCCAAGAGACCCAGTACTTC
.	TRBJ1-1	TRBV5-1	.	CASSFGGTGNTEAFF	TGCGCCAGCAGCTTTGGGGGGACGGGGAACACTGAAGCTTTCTTT
.	TRBJ1-2	TRBV5-4	TRBD1	CASSITGTGTLSYGYTF	TGTGCCAGCAGCATAACCGGGACAGGGACCCTAAGCTATGGCTACACCTTC
.	TRBJ1-1	TRBV3-1/TRBV3-2	.	CASSPRGGVGTEAFF	TGTGCCAGCAGCCCCCGCGGAGGGGTGGGCACTGAAGCTTTCTTT
.	TRBJ1-4	TRBV27	.	CASSPDPGATNEKLFF	TGTGCCAGCAGTCCCGACCCGGGGGCAACTAATGAAAAACTGTTTTTT
.	TRBJ1-1	TRBV19	.	CASSIGVYSEAFF	TGTGCCAGTAGTATAGGAGTTTACAGTGAAGCTTTCTTT
.	TRBJ1-5	TRBV4-2	.	CASSQVLDFGGSNQPQHF	TGTGCCAGCAGCCAAGTTTTGGACTTCGGAGGTAGCAATCAGCCCCAGCATTTT
.	TRBJ1-3	TRBV27	.	CASSGGGGNTIYF	TGTGCCAGCAGTGGGGGAGGGGGAAACACCATATATTTT
.	TRBJ1-2	TRBV12-3/TRBV12-4	TRBD1	CASTRGQGLGYTF	TGTGCCAGCACCCGGGGACAGGGGTTAGGCTACACCTTC
.	TRBJ2-2	TRBV19	.	CASITGSRSTGELFF	TGTGCCAGTATCACAGGGAGCAGATCCACCGGGGAGCTGTTTTTT
.	TRBJ1-2	TRBV7-2	.	CASSPAGTPIYGYTF	TGTGCCAGCAGCCCTGCCGGGACACCTATCTATGGCTACACCTTC
.	TRBJ2-1	TRBV5-4	.	CASSFLDSNNEQFF	TGTGCCAGCAGCTTTTTGGACAGCAACAATGAGCAGTTCTTC
.	TRBJ2-7	TRBV9	.	CASSVEPAPRQQYF	TGTGCCAGCAGCGTAGAACCGGCCCCCAGGCAACAGTACTTC
.	TRBJ2-1	TRBV7-8	TRBD1	CASSPPPGQDPRYQFF	TGTGCCAGCAGTCCCCCCCCGGGACAGGACCCCAGGTACCAGTTCTTC
.	TRBJ1-5	TRBV5-1	.	CASSPSGPGNQPQHF	TGCGCCAGCAGCCCTTCGGGTCCAGGCAATCAGCCCCAGCATTTT
.	TRBJ1-2	TRBV4-1	TRBD1	CASSQDGDRGTYGYTF	TGCGCCAGCAGCCAAGATGGGGACAGGGGGACCTATGGCTACACCTTC
once	TRBJ1-1	TRBV7-9	.	CASSLVSGNTEAFF	TGTGCCAGCAGCTTAGTGTCGGGTAACACTGAAGCTTTCTTT
few	TRBJ1-4	TRBV11-2	.	CASSFSGGQNEKLFF	TGTGCCAGCAGCTTTTCGGGAGGACAGAATGAAAAACTGTTTTTT
.	TRBJ1-1	TRBV27	.	CASAHRERGTEAFF	TGTGCCAGTGCCCACAGGGAGCGAGGCACTGAAGCTTTCTTT
.	TRBJ1-2	TRBV7-2	.	CASSLGQGYGYTF	TGTGCCAGCAGCTTAGGCCAGGGCTATGGCTACACCTTC
.	TRBJ2-1	TRBV12-3/TRBV12-4	.	CASSPPSYNEQFF	TGTGCCAGCAGTCCCCCCAGCTACAATGAGCAGTTCTTC
.	TRBJ1-1	TRBV2	TRBD1	CASSEAGTGWAEAFF	TGTGCCAGCAGTGAAGCCGGGACAGGGTGGGCTGAAGCTTTCTTT
.	TRBJ1-4	TRBV5-1	.	CASTTQGLEKLFF	TGCGCCAGCACGACACAGGGTTTGGAAAAACTGTTTTTT
.	TRBJ2-3	TRBV11-2	TRBD2	CASSPRTSGGADTQYF	TGTGCCAGCAGCCCGCGGACTAGCGGGGGGGCAGATACGCAGTATTTT
.	TRBJ2-5	TRBV19	TRBD1	CASQRGPRETQYF	TGTGCCAGCCAAAGGGGGCCCCGAGAGACCCAGTACTTC
.	TRBJ1-2	TRBV7-2	.	CASSLGPGYSYGYTF	TGTGCCAGCAGCTTAGGGCCGGGATACTCCTATGGCTACACCTTC
.	TRBJ1-5	TRBV2	.	CASSMNGGNQPQHF	TGTGCCAGCAGCATGAACGGGGGTAATCAGCCCCAGCATTTT
.	TRBJ1-3	TRBV9	.	CASSATGNSGNTIYF	TGTGCCAGCAGCGCAACCGGGAACTCTGGAAACACCATATATTTT